These 23 T cell receptor beta chains were sequenced from one sample in a study of blood T cell repertoires in COVID-19. This table comes from immunoSEQ multiplex PCR, and its TCRdb copy is limited to in-frame clones, with some not included. This table has about 260,000 clones, 88% appearing once. The specimen was peripheral blood. The receptors here all came from a human donor in a cohort sampled during active COVID-19.

The chain is built from TRBV20-1 and TRBJ2-7; D is perhaps TRBD2 (5 bases). V lost 4 bases and J lost 8, with 12 bases in between. Germline V gives CDR1 DFQATT, CDR2 SNEGSKA (reference sequence). CDR3 length equals 11 residues. CDR3 nucleotide sequence: TGCAGTGCTATTGAGGGCGTACAGCAGTACTTC. It codes for CSAIEGVQQYF.

The V call is TRBV19, the J call TRBJ2-2; no clear D. The CDR3 runs to 17 residues. V was cut by 10 bases and J by 2 bases, with 23 bases left in between. Germline V gives CDR1 LNHDA, CDR2 SQIVND (reference sequence). The CDR3 DNA reads as TGTGCCACCCGACGGATTCAGGTCCTCACTAACACCGGGGAGCTGTTTTTT. Protein sequence: CATRRIQVLTNTGELFF.

The genes are TRBV5-1 and TRBJ2-2; weak D call: TRBD2 (5 bases). Germline-derived CDR1 and CDR2 are SGHRS and YFSETQ. The CDR3 totals 14 residues. Between the trimmed V and J ends, which lost 7 bases and 2 bases, there was a span of 12 bases. CDR3 amino acids: CASYGGGNTGELFF. DNA for the CDR3: TGCGCCAGCTATGGAGGTGGCAACACCGGGGAGCTGTTTTTT.

The chain is built from TRBV9 and TRBJ2-3, with 7 positions matching TRBD2. Trimming cost V 3 bases and J 0 bases; bases outside gene matches: 4. CDR3 length: 15 residues. Germline lookup yields CDR1 SGDLS and CDR2 YYNGEE. CDR3 in DNA: TGTGCCAGCAGCGGTAGGGAGGGTAGCACAGATACGCAGTATTTT. Its translation: CASSGREGSTDTQYF.

V gene TRBV4-2 combines with J gene TRBJ2-1; TRBD2 aligns across 11 bases. CDR1 is LGHNA and CDR2 is YNFKEQ in the germline V gene. The CDR3 spans 17 residues. The V and J ends lost 3 bases and 3 bases, in that order; junction bases with no gene match: 7. The CDR3 region has the DNA TGTGCCAGCAGCCACCACTCCGGGACTAGCGGCTACAATGAGCAGTTCTTC. Translation: CASSHHSGTSGYNEQFF.

The J gene is TRBJ1-4, the V gene TRBV19, with no clear D. CDR3 length equals 13 residues. CDR1 and CDR2 from the germline V gene are LNHDA and SQIVND (reference sequence). Trimming removed 6 bases from V and 5 bases from J, with 10 bases in between. Here the CDR3 DNA reads TGTGCCAGTAGGAACAGAGAAAATGAAAAACTGTTTTTT. Protein product: CASRNRENEKLFF.

This clone was picked up a small number of times. J is TRBJ1-2 and V is TRBV5-4, with 7 nucleotides matching TRBD1. Trimming took 4 bases from V and 4 from J; bases not matched to a gene: 7. CDR3 size: 14 residues. Germline V lookup: CDR1 SGHNT, CDR2 YYREEE (reference sequence). CDR3 DNA: TGTGCCAGCAGCGAAGGGGGCGCTTCCTATGGCTACACCTTC. Encoded protein: CASSEGGASYGYTF. The complete variable domain, with remaining parts taken from reference TRBV5-4 and TRBJ1-2, reads ETGVTQSPTHLIKTRGQQVTLRCSSQSGHNTVSWYQQALGQGPQFIFQYYREEENGRGNFPPRFSGLQFPNYSSELNVNALELDDSALYLCASSEGGASYGYTFGSGTRLTVV.

V and J are TRBV4-3 and TRBJ2-1; 7 bases are a match to TRBD1. The V gene's germline CDR1 is LGHNA and CDR2 YSLEER. The CDR3 runs 15 residues. V lost 4 bases and J lost 0; bases outside the gene matches: 3. CDR3 sequence reads: CASSPGDSSYNEQFF. The CDR3 bases are TGCGCCAGCAGCCCTGGGGACAGCTCCTACAATGAGCAGTTCTTC.

V gene TRBV25-1 combines with J gene TRBJ2-7, with TRBD2 matching 11 bases. The V gene end was trimmed by 4 bases and the J gene end by 0 bases; junction bases not matched to a gene: 2. Germline CDR1 reads MGHDK; CDR2 reads SYGVNS. This CDR3 contains 15 residues. The CDR3 reads CASSALAGGSYEQYF. The CDR3 DNA follows: TGTGCCAGCAGTGCGCTAGCGGGAGGCTCCTACGAGCAGTACTTC.

The gene calls are TRBV7-3 and TRBJ1-1; 8 bases align to TRBD1. With 5 bases clipped from V and 11 bases from J, the junction kept 13 bases outside the gene matches. CDR1 is SGHTA, CDR2 FQGTGA, per germline. The CDR3 consists of 14 residues. CDR3 in DNA: TGTGCCAGCAGCCCCGAGGGACAGGTCGGCGGGGCTTTCTTT. It specifies CASSPEGQVGGAFF.

The J gene is TRBJ1-1, the V gene TRBV19, with a possible D match to TRBD1 (5 bases). The CDR3 covers 15 residues. Trimming took 6 bases from V and 5 from J, leaving 19 bases between them. CDR1 and CDR2 from the germline V gene are LNHDA and SQIVND (reference sequence). CDR3 in amino acids: CASSRSPQGQTEAFF. CDR3 DNA: TGTGCCAGTAGCCGGAGCCCCCAGGGTCAAACTGAAGCTTTCTTT. The full variable domain, completed using reference TRBV19 and TRBJ1-1, is DGGITQSPKYLFRKEGQNVTLSCEQNLNHDAMYWYRQDPGQGLRLIYYSQIVNDFQKGDIAEGYSVSREKKESFPLTVTSAQKNPTAFYLCASSRSPQGQTEAFFGQGTRLTVV.

The V call is TRBV2, the J call TRBJ2-7, with D perhaps TRBD1 (5 bases). V gave up 3 bases and J gave up 4 bases, with 13 bases separating them. Looked up from germline, CDR1 is SNHLY and CDR2 is FYNNEI. The CDR3 length is 14 residues. CDR3 sequence: CASSEQGIIYEQYF. The CDR3 nucleotides read TGTGCCAGCAGTGAGCAGGGAATAATTTACGAGCAGTACTTC.

The chain couples TRBV27 to TRBJ1-2, with a weak D call TRBD1 (6 bases). The V gene's germline CDR1 is MNHEY and CDR2 SMNVEV (reference sequence). CDR3 length: 13 residues. Trimming took 9 bases from V and 4 from J, leaving 15 bases between them. The CDR3 sequence: CASRGTGFYGYTF. CDR3 nucleotides: TGTGCCAGTAGGGGTACAGGGTTCTATGGCTACACCTTC.

This clone was seen once. This sample also contains other DNA sequences that code for the same CDR3. The rearrangement joins TRBV18 to TRBJ2-7, with 9 bases lining up with TRBD2. Germline loops: CDR1 KGHSH, CDR2 LQKENI. V trimming: 2 bases; J trimming: 2 bases; junction bases outside the gene matches: 1. This CDR3 has 14 residues. The CDR3 loop reads CASSPASGTYEQYF. The DNA of the CDR3 is TGTGCCAGCTCACCAGCTAGCGGGACCTACGAGCAGTACTTC.

V usage is TRBV7-2 and J usage is TRBJ2-7; TRBD2 aligns across 7 bases. Germline trimming cut 1 base from V and 7 bases from J; bases unmatched to any gene: 7. Germline V gene sequence: CDR1 SGHTA, CDR2 FQGNSA. The CDR3 runs to 14 residues. CDR3 in DNA: TGTGCCAGCAGCTTAGGCGGGGGTACGTGGGAGCAGTACTTC. This encodes CASSLGGGTWEQYF.

J is TRBJ2-7 and V is TRBV6-6, with a tentative D call TRBD2 (6 bases). Looked up from germline, CDR1 is MNHNY and CDR2 is SVGAGI (reference sequence). This CDR3 is 13 amino acids long. V was pared by 7 bases and J by 1 base, with 11 bases between. In DNA, the CDR3 is TGTGCCAGCATGGCCGGGACTTCCTACGAGCAGTACTTC. This encodes CASMAGTSYEQYF.

The chain has TRBV5-1 and TRBJ2-7, with 10 bases that match TRBD2. CDR3 length: 15 residues. Trimming at V came to 4 bases and at J to 3 bases, leaving 7 bases not matched to a gene. The germline V gene encodes CDR1 SGHRS and CDR2 YFSETQ. The CDR3 nucleotides are TGCGCCAGCAGCCTAAGCGGGGGGGGCAACTACGAGCAGTACTTC. Protein: CASSLSGGGNYEQYF.

The gene calls are TRBV28 and TRBJ1-4; D is perhaps TRBD1 (5 bases). The V end lost 3 bases, the J end lost 8 bases, and 13 bases lay between the germline ends. The CDR3 is 14 residues long. CDR1 and CDR2 from the germline V gene are MDHEN and SYDVKM. CDR3 DNA: TGTGCCAGCAGTTTGGGGGGAGTAGGGGAAAAACTGTTTTTT. Translation: CASSLGGVGEKLFF.

The genes are TRBV12-3 or TRBV12-4 and TRBJ2-7, with a possible D match to TRBD1 (6 bases). Trimming left V 5 bases short and J 3 bases short, with 11 bases between. The CDR3 spans 13 residues. The CDR3 DNA reads TGTGCCAGCAGTACGACAGGCCACTACGAGCAGTACTTC. It encodes CASSTTGHYEQYF.

The chain's CDR3 is CASRLGHTNTGELFF. The DNA of the CDR3 is TGTGCCAGCAGACTCGGACACACGAACACCGGGGAGCTGTTTTTT. The V and J genes are TRBV2 and TRBJ2-2, with D possibly TRBD1 on 5 matching bases. V was trimmed by 6 bases and J by 0 bases, leaving 11 bases between them. The CDR3 has 15 amino acids. Germline V gene data show CDR1 as SNHLY and CDR2 as FYNNEI. Looking up the rest from reference TRBV2 and TRBJ2-2 gives the full variable domain: EPEVTQTPSHQVTQMGQEVILRCVPISNHLYFYWYRQILGQKVEFLVSFYNNEISEKSEIFDDQFSVERPDGSNFTLKIRSTKLEDSAMYFCASRLGHTNTGELFFGEGSRLTVL.

This chain links TRBV27 with TRBJ1-2, with D maybe TRBD1 (5 bases). The CDR3 totals 15 residues. Deletions cut 4 bases from V and 5 bases from J, with 17 bases between. The germline V gene has CDR1 MNHEY and CDR2 SMNVEV (reference sequence). CDR3 sequence reads: CASSSLGTGEYGYTF. Written as DNA, the CDR3 is TGTGCCAGCAGTTCGTTGGGGACGGGGGAGTATGGCTACACCTTC.

V usage is TRBV9 and J usage is TRBJ2-7, with 8 bases matching TRBD2. The CDR3 sequence is 15 residues long. CDR1 is SGDLS and CDR2 is YYNGEE in the germline V gene. Trimming cost V 3 bases and J 4 bases; bases outside gene matches: 9. This CDR3 reads CASSATGTSVYEQYF. The CDR3 bases are TGTGCCAGCAGCGCCACCGGGACTAGTGTGTACGAGCAGTACTTC.

The V call is TRBV6-5, the J call TRBJ2-7; perhaps TRBD2 as D (6 bases). V was shortened by 0 bases and J by 2 bases, with 11 bases between the two germline ends. Germline V gene lookup returns CDR1 MNHEY and CDR2 SVGAGI. This CDR3 contains 15 residues. CDR3 DNA: TGTGCCAGCAGTTACTCGAGGCGGACTACCTACGAGCAGTACTTC. It encodes CASSYSRRTTYEQYF.